This T cell receptor (beta chain) comes out of a study of vaccination and CD4 T cells after COVID-19. Study context: Four females and six males made up the convalescents, two of whom were Hispanic. Post-vaccine specimens were obtained a median approximately 70 days after dose two (range 14 to 241).

On this clonotype itself: Its specificity is not known.

The CDR3 has 13 residues. Trimming took 7 bases from V and 0 from J, leaving 9 bases between them. CDR1 MNHNS and CDR2 SASEGT come from the germline V gene. An Oncomine TCR Beta short-read assay was used to sequence the DNA from cultured CD4+ T cells. One entry per CDR3 protein, called by TCRdb with MiXCR from the PCR reads. The table includes 3,500 or so distinct CDR3 sequences, 65% to 80% detected once. Treatment in this sample: approximately nine-day PBMC culture with coronavirus spike peptide pools or control peptides (ViraFEST assay). Expanded clonotypes were found by TCR sequencing after peptide-pool stimulation (ViraFEST). Culture proceeded for less than 11 days, and CD4+ T cells were then isolated by negative selection.

The sample was CD4+ T cells from blood, cultured in vitro. This clonotype was sampled from a human donor who had recovered from COVID-19. V and J are TRBV6-1 and TRBJ2-5, with D possibly being TRBD1 or TRBD2 (5 bases each). The CDR3 reads CASTPGHQETQYF. CDR3 coding DNA: TGTGCCAGCACTCCGGGACACCAAGAGACCCAGTACTTC.